The 16 T cell receptor beta chains listed next were all sequenced from one sample in a study of blood T cell repertoires in COVID-19. Sequencing was performed with immunoSEQ multiplex PCR; in TCRdb, only in-frame clones are kept and a portion is missing. Found here are about 210,000 clones, roughly 77% of them singletons; the top ten hold about 10%. Sequencing was done on a sample of PBMCs or T cells enriched from blood (not recorded which). Receptors were obtained from a man in his forties or fifties who had recovered from COVID-19.

The chain has TRBV9 and TRBJ2-7; 15 bases are shared with TRBD2. CDR3 length equals 15 residues. The V gene's germline CDR1 is SGDLS and CDR2 YYNGEE. Losses at the gene ends were 4 bases for V and 4 bases for J; bases not matched to a gene: 3. CDR3 protein: CASSPGLAGGYEQYF. As DNA, the CDR3 is TGTGCCAGCAGCCCTGGACTAGCGGGAGGGTACGAGCAGTACTTC.

The chain has TRBV30 and TRBJ1-6; 9 nucleotides match TRBD1. This CDR3 has 15 residues. Unmatched junction bases numbered 6, after V lost 3 bases and J lost 6 bases. Germline V gene data show CDR1 as GTSNPN and CDR2 as SVGIG (reference sequence). CDR3 sequence reads: CAWRPRTGVNSPLHF. In DNA, the CDR3 is TGTGCCTGGAGACCTCGGACAGGGGTTAATTCACCCCTCCACTTT. The whole variable domain, filled in from reference TRBV30 and TRBJ1-6, reads SQTIHQWPATLVQPVGSPLSLECTVEGTSNPNLYWYRQAAGRGLQLLFYSVGIGQISSEVPQNLSASRPQDRQFILSSKKLLLSDSGFYLCAWRPRTGVNSPLHFGNGTRLTVT.

This clone was counted between two and nine times. The V call is TRBV7-3, the J call TRBJ1-1; 9 positions agree with TRBD1. The trim removed 5 bases at V and 4 bases at J, leaving 8 bases unmatched. Germline lookup yields CDR1 SGHTA and CDR2 FQGTGA. This CDR3 contains 15 residues. CDR3: CASSPQRQGGTEAFF. The CDR3 nucleotides read TGTGCCAGCAGCCCCCAAAGACAGGGGGGCACTGAAGCTTTCTTT.

This chain joins TRBV7-2 and TRBJ1-6; no clear D. The CDR3 has 15 amino acids. Germline CDR1 and CDR2: SGHTA and FQGNSA. V was trimmed by 5 bases and J by 10 bases, leaving 18 bases between them. The CDR3 DNA is TGTGCCAGCAGCCTCAGTTCGGGTCAGACGTCACCCCTCCACTTT. It specifies CASSLSSGQTSPLHF.

This clone was seen once. The rearrangement uses TRBV27 and TRBJ2-7, with 8 bases fitting TRBD1. The length of the CDR3 is 16 residues. Looked up from germline, CDR1 is MNHEY and CDR2 is SMNVEV (reference sequence). Losses at the gene ends were 6 bases for V and 3 bases for J; bases not matched to a gene: 13. CDR3 nucleotide sequence: TGTGCCAGCAGCCCCTTGGGGGGAACAGGGGGCTACGAGCAGTACTTC. Protein: CASSPLGGTGGYEQYF.

J is TRBJ2-2 and V is TRBV19, with 10 bases that match TRBD1. CDR1 is LNHDA, CDR2 SQIVND, per germline (reference sequence). This CDR3 region has 16 residues. After removal of 5 bases from V and 4 bases from J, the junction contained 7 bases not matched to a gene. CDR3 in DNA: TGTGCCAGTAGTGCCCGGACAGGGGGACCCACCGGGGAGCTGTTTTTT. Amino acids: CASSARTGGPTGELFF. The full variable domain, its missing parts supplied by reference TRBV19 and TRBJ2-2, is DGGITQSPKYLFRKEGQNVTLSCEQNLNHDAMYWYRQDPGQGLRLIYYSQIVNDFQKGDIAEGYSVSREKKESFPLTVTSAQKNPTAFYLCASSARTGGPTGELFFGEGSRLTVL.

This clone was counted once. J is TRBJ1-1 and V is TRBV19; 8 positions match TRBD1. Germline V lookup: CDR1 LNHDA, CDR2 SQIVND (reference sequence). V lost 5 bases to trimming and J lost 7 bases; unmatched junction nucleotides: 9. The CDR3 spans 14 residues. CDR3 region: CASSVQTGVGEAFF. The DNA of the CDR3 is TGTGCCAGTAGTGTGCAGACAGGGGTGGGTGAAGCTTTCTTT.

This clone was seen only once. The chain combines TRBV4-1 with TRBJ1-4, with TRBD1 matching 8 bases. The CDR3 has 17 amino acids. CDR1 and CDR2 from the germline V gene are MGHRA and YSYEKL. V shed 0 bases, J shed 2 bases, and the junction held 5 bases outside the gene matches. Written as DNA, the CDR3 is TGCGCCAGCAGCCAAGATGGACAGGGTTCCACTAATGAAAAACTGTTTTTT. Translation: CASSQDGQGSTNEKLFF.

V gene TRBV19 combines with J gene TRBJ1-2; D remains ambiguous. Between the trimmed V and J ends, which lost 6 bases and 3 bases, there was a span of 8 bases. This CDR3 contains 12 residues. Per the germline V gene, CDR1 is LNHDA and CDR2 is SQIVND (reference sequence). DNA for the CDR3: TGTGCCAGTAGACAGAGCTACTATGGCTACACCTTC. Translating gives CASRQSYYGYTF.

This clone was detected many times. V gene TRBV19 combines with J gene TRBJ1-2, with 9 bases lining up with TRBD1. This CDR3 has 13 residues. Trimming took 7 bases from V and 7 from J; bases not matched to a gene: 7. Germline loops: CDR1 LNHDA, CDR2 SQIVND (reference sequence). The CDR3 region is CASKRTGEGGYTF. DNA for the CDR3: TGTGCCAGTAAAAGGACAGGGGAGGGTGGCTACACCTTC.

The chain joins TRBV12-5 to TRBJ1-2; perhaps TRBD1 as D (6 bases). Germline V gene data show CDR1 as LGHNT and CDR2 as FRNRAP. The ends were cut back, 7 bases at V and 2 bases at J, with 11 bases in the middle. This CDR3 comprises 13 residues. CDR3 sequence: CASAIGQNYGYTF. Written as DNA, the CDR3 is TGTGCTAGTGCCATTGGACAGAACTATGGCTACACCTTC.

This clone turned up a few times. The CDR3 DNA is TGTGCCAGTAGTATGACAGGGATTAGGAGCGAGAGGGGCTATCAGCCCCAGCATTTT. Its protein product is CASSMTGIRSERGYQPQHF. The V call is TRBV19, the J call TRBJ1-5; 7 bases fit TRBD1. With 3 bases clipped from V and 5 bases from J, the junction kept 19 bases outside the gene matches. CDR3 length: 19 amino acids. CDR1 is LNHDA and CDR2 is SQIVND in the germline V gene (reference sequence).

The chain carries TRBV3-1 (or the pseudogene TRBV3-2) and TRBJ1-2; D call uncertain. The CDR3 consists of 19 residues. V gave up 4 bases and J gave up 1 base, with 25 bases separating them. Germline V gene lookup returns CDR1 LGHDT and CDR2 YNNKEL (reference sequence). CDR3 loop: CASSPRTNFPGGSNYGYTF. The CDR3 DNA follows: TGTGCCAGCAGCCCACGGACGAACTTTCCTGGCGGGAGTAACTATGGCTACACCTTC.

V gene TRBV7-9 combines with J gene TRBJ1-1; D gene uncertain. The CDR3 contains 13 residues. Germline V lookup: CDR1 SEHNR, CDR2 FQNEAQ (reference sequence). The germline V and J ends were trimmed by 3 bases and 1 base, with 6 bases remaining between them. The CDR3: CASSLQENTEAFF. The DNA of the CDR3 is TGTGCCAGCAGCTTGCAGGAGAACACTGAAGCTTTCTTT.

The rearrangement links TRBV18 to TRBJ1-2, with unresolved D. This CDR3 contains 15 residues. V gave up 2 bases and J gave up 0 bases, with 10 bases separating them. CDR1 KGHSH and CDR2 LQKENI come from the germline V gene. The CDR3 sequence: CASSPSQKTNYGYTF. The DNA for the CDR3 is TGTGCCAGCTCACCATCGCAGAAGACTAACTATGGCTACACCTTC.

The V gene is TRBV18, the J gene TRBJ2-7; 7 bases align to TRBD2. The CDR3 loop spans 15 amino acids. Germline CDR1 and CDR2: KGHSH and LQKENI. J gave up 9 bases and V 4 bases, and 15 bases lay outside the gene matches. CDR3 in amino acids: CASSLTAGTTDRQYF. In nucleotides, the CDR3 is TGTGCCAGCTCACTAACCGCCGGGACTACGGATCGGCAGTACTTC.